The entry below gives a single T cell receptor beta chain sequence along with its context. Its antigen is not known. 5'RACE primed at constant segments yielded TCR alpha and TCR beta cDNA libraries bearing sample barcodes and UMIs. TCRdb analysed the 5' RACE reads with MiXCR anew, one entry per CDR3 protein. The data contain 550,000 to 700,000 distinct CDR3 sequences, roughly 17% of them singletons. Germline values: CDR1 LGHDT, CDR2 YNNKEL (reference sequence). This CDR3 has 18 amino acids. Trimming cost V 0 bases and J 3 bases; bases outside gene matches: 8. The sample is drawn from a study of T-cell memory formation after mild COVID-19. Study results and limitations: Day 15 to 85 contractors were CD4/CD8 balanced; later expanders leaned CD4+.

The clonotype comes from an adult woman who had mild COVID-19 (a few samples of this study predate the infection). Cell type and time point are not known. The sample consisted of PBMCs or a T cell subset sorted from them (not recorded which). The chain couples TRBV3-1 to TRBJ2-1, with 10 bases aligning to TRBD1. CDR3 DNA: TGTGCCAGCAGCCAAGATTTGAGACAGGGGGCTAACTACAATGAGCAGTTCTTC. It is translated as CASSQDLRQGANYNEQFF.